This T cell receptor beta chain was captured by sequencing in a study of T-cell reconstitution after alpha-beta-depleted transplantation in children. Unique molecular identifiers were used to barcode this TCRbeta library. TCRdb re-called the PCR reads with MiXCR, one entry per CDR3 protein. Of 500,000 to 600,000 distinct CDR3 sequences listed, over 25% are singletons. Worth noting for this clonotype: The antigen remains undetermined.

Study outcomes and limitations: By about two months after transplant, alpha-beta T cells reportedly arose from several hundred graft clones that had expanded. Surviving recipient T cells and thymic progenitors produced the high day-60 TCRbeta diversity seen in some patients. T-cell numbers and diversity one year post-transplant derived largely from freshly generated T cells.

This specimen was PBMCs, taken before TCRalphabeta/CD19-depleted stem cell transplant. The clonotype comes from a boy younger than two with Wiskott-Aldrich syndrome, due to receive a stem cell transplant.

CDR3 nucleotides: TGCGCCAGCAGCTTGGATGGTAGCGGGAGCTCCTACAATGAGCAGTTCTTC. Residues: CASSLDGSGSSYNEQFF. V and J are TRBV5-1 and TRBJ2-1; TRBD2 matches 9 bases. Trimming at V came to 0 bases and at J to 0 bases, leaving 4 bases not matched to a gene. CDR3 length: 17 amino acids. Germline loops: CDR1 SGHRS, CDR2 YFSETQ.